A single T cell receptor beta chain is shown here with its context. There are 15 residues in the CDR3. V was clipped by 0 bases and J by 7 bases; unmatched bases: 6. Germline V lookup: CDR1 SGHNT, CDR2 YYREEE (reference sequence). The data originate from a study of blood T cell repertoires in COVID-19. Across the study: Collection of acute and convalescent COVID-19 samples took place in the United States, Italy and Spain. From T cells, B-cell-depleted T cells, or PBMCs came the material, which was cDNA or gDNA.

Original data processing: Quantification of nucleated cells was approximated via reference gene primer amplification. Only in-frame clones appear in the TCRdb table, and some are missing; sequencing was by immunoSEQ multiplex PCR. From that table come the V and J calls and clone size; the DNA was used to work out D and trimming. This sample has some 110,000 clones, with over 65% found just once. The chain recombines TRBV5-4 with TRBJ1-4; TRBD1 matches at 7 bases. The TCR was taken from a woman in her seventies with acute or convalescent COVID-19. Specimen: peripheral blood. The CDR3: CASSLDPDRVEKLFF. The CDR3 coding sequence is TGTGCCAGCAGCTTGGATCCCGACAGGGTTGAAAAACTGTTTTTT.